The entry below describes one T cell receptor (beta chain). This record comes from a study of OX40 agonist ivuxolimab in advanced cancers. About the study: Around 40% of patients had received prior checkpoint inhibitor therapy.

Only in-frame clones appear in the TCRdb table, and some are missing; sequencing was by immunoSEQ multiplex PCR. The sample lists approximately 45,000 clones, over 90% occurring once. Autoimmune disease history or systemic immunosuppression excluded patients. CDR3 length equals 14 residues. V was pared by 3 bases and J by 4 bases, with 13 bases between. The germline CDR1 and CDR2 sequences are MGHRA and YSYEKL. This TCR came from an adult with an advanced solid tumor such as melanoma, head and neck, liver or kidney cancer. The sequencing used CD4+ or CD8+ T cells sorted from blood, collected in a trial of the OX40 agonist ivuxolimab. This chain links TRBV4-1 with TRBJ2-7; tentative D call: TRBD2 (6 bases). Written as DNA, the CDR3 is TGCGCCAGCAGCCAGCTCCCGGGGGAGTACGAGCAGTACTTC. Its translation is CASSQLPGEYEQYF.